The following is a T cell receptor beta chain sequence with its context. Its antigen is currently unknown. This entry is derived from a study of Graves' ophthalmopathy and Graves' hyperthyroidism. Study outcomes and limitations: This model predicted ophthalmopathy progression (sensitivity 65% to 71%, specificity 72.22%). Separation of ophthalmopathy from stable hyperthyroidism was achieved by a 13-signature model, at roughly 90% sensitivity and about 81% specificity.

As the template, RNA transcripts were used to amplify TCR beta CDR3 regions. In the first round, RT-PCR was carried out with HTBI primers, and a multiplex PCR formed the second round. TCRdb redid the calling of the multiplex PCR reads with MiXCR, one entry per CDR3 protein. Of about 600,000 distinct CDR3 sequences in the sample, 35% to 45% are singletons; the top ten hold about 4%. Between the trimmed V and J ends, which lost 10 bases and 7 bases, there was a span of 16 bases. CDR3 length equals 13 residues. Germline loops: CDR1 ENHRY, CDR2 SYGVKD. Clinical symptoms, serum thyroxine, TRAb, thyroid ultrasound and orbital computed tomography determined diagnosis.

The chain links TRBV10-3 to TRBJ1-4, with D maybe TRBD1 (6 bases). The sequence came from an adult man with Graves' hyperthyroidism. Sequencing used peripheral blood or thyroid tissue (not recorded which). The CDR3: CASSIGGIEKLFF. In DNA, the CDR3 is TGTGCCAGTAGTATAGGGGGGATTGAAAAACTGTTTTTT.